The 16 T cell receptor beta chains in this list originate from one sample, sequenced in a study of blood T cells in healthy people across ages. Alongside a J-beta primer mix, a sample-barcoded 5' primer served in a second PCR lasting about 7 to 12 cycles. From the 5' RACE reads, TCRdb called clonotypes with MiXCR, one entry per CDR3 protein. The sample yields more than 1,000,000 distinct CDR3 sequences, less than 25% seen once. These data were also reused for a study on T cells of mothers and their children.

The sample comprised blood. The receptors were gathered from a girl under 10 years old in good health.

The table lists this clonotype with a few counts. The CDR3, as DNA: TGTGCCAGCAGCCGGTCGACACCCAACTATGGCTACACCTTC. This codes for CASSRSTPNYGYTF. This chain links TRBV16 with TRBJ1-2; D is unresolved. The ends were cut back, 4 bases at V and 2 bases at J, with 11 bases in the middle. This CDR3 is built from 14 residues. Germline lookup yields CDR1 KGHSY and CDR2 FQNENV.

The chain couples TRBV7-3 to TRBJ2-5, with a possible D match to TRBD2 (6 bases). The V and J ends lost 6 bases and 4 bases respectively, with 18 bases between them. Germline V gene sequence: CDR1 SGHTA, CDR2 FQGTGA. This CDR3 is 15 amino acids long. CDR3 sequence reads: CASSQRAGSRETQYF. The CDR3 nucleotides read TGTGCCAGCAGTCAAAGGGCGGGGTCCAGAGAGACCCAGTACTTC.

This clonotype was counted only a few times. The V gene is TRBV6-5, the J gene TRBJ2-1; 9 bases align to TRBD2. Germline assignment: CDR1 MNHEY and CDR2 SVGAGI. With 0 bases clipped from V and 5 bases from J, the junction kept 2 bases outside the gene matches. The CDR3 is 15 residues long. The CDR3 loop reads CASSYSAGGHNEQFF. The CDR3 DNA reads as TGTGCCAGCAGTTACTCGGCGGGGGGGCACAATGAGCAGTTCTTC.

This chain links TRBV6-2 or TRBV6-3 with TRBJ1-5, with D uncertain. CDR1 is MNHEY, CDR2 SVGEGT, per germline. Trimming shortened V by 6 bases and J by 5 bases, and 17 bases separated the two germline ends. This CDR3 has 15 residues. CDR3 sequence (DNA): TGTGCCAGCAGGGACCGCCCCGACACCTATCAGCCCCAGCATTTT. It translates to CASRDRPDTYQPQHF.

This clonotype showed up just a few times. The chain employs TRBV5-1 and TRBJ1-1, with D possibly matching TRBD1 (6 bases). The CDR3 spans 14 residues. In germline, CDR1 is SGHRS, CDR2 YFSETQ. The V end lost 1 base, the J end lost 7 bases, and 14 bases lay between the germline ends. Here the CDR3 DNA reads TGCGCCAGCAGCTTGAGGACAGAGGCTTATGAAGCTTTCTTT. The encoded protein is CASSLRTEAYEAFF.

This clonotype was seen a handful of times. The V call is TRBV7-2, the J call TRBJ1-2, with 7 bases lining up with TRBD1. This CDR3 spans 15 amino acids. V lost 0 bases and J lost 8; bases outside the gene matches: 9. The germline V gene has CDR1 SGHTA and CDR2 FQGNSA. In DNA, the CDR3 is TGTGCCAGCAGCTTAGCCACAGGGGAGTGGTTCGGCTACACCTTC. The encoded protein is CASSLATGEWFGYTF. The whole variable domain, remainder taken from reference TRBV7-2 and TRBJ1-2, is GAGVSQSPSNKVTEKGKDVELRCDPISGHTALYWYRQSLGQGLEFLIYFQGNSAPDKSGLPSDRFSAERTGGSVSTLTIQRTQQEDSAVYLCASSLATGEWFGYTFGSGTRLTVV.

This clonotype was observed a few times. The chain carries TRBV21-1 and TRBJ1-3; the table calls TRBD1, which could not be checked here. TRBV21-1 is a listed pseudogene. This CDR3 is built from 17 residues. The CDR3 DNA reads as TGTGCCGGCAGCAAAGCGAGAATTGGGACAGCTGGAAACACCATATATTTT. Encoded protein: CAGSKARIGTAGNTIYF.

The chain uses TRBV29-1 and TRBJ1-2; TRBD1 might be the D (5 bases). Germline values: CDR1 SQVTM, CDR2 ANQGSEA. Trimming cost V 1 base and J 5 bases, with 14 bases left between them. The CDR3 consists of 14 residues. Written as DNA, the CDR3 is TGCAGCGTTGAAGGCCGGGACGAGTCATATGGCTACACCTTC. It specifies CSVEGRDESYGYTF.

This sequence joins TRBV13 and TRBJ2-7, with 9 bases aligning to TRBD1. Trimming at V came to 6 bases and at J to 4 bases, leaving 10 bases not matched to a gene. The CDR3 totals 15 residues. In germline, CDR1 is PRHDT, CDR2 FYEKMQ (reference sequence). CDR3 sequence: CASRREGTGLYEQYF. The CDR3 DNA reads TGTGCCAGCAGGCGCGAGGGGACAGGGCTTTACGAGCAGTACTTC.

The CDR3 sequence is CASSQVVTGNYGYTF. The CDR3 DNA sequence: TGCGCCAGCAGCCAAGTCGTAACAGGGAACTATGGCTACACCTTC. The chain employs TRBV4-1 and TRBJ1-2; D may be TRBD1 (6 bases). The V gene's germline CDR1 is MGHRA and CDR2 YSYEKL. V was trimmed by 1 base and J by 2 bases, leaving 11 bases between them. The CDR3 runs 15 residues.

The sample holds one count of this clonotype. J is TRBJ2-1 and V is TRBV12-5, with TRBD2 identical over 9 bases. From germline, CDR1 is LGHNT and CDR2 FRNRAP. Trimming at V came to 3 bases and at J to 8 bases, leaving 8 bases not matched to a gene. The CDR3 runs to 15 residues. The CDR3 sequence: CASGLGLAGIYEQFF. DNA for the CDR3: TGTGCTAGTGGTTTAGGTCTAGCGGGAATCTATGAGCAGTTCTTC. The whole variable domain, remainder taken from reference TRBV12-5 and TRBJ2-1, is DARVTQTPRHKVTEMGQEVTMRCQPILGHNTVFWYRQTMMQGLELLAYFRNRAPLDDSGMPKDRFSAEMPDATLATLKIQPSEPRDSAVYFCASGLGLAGIYEQFFGPGTRLTVL.

This chain uses TRBV29-1 with TRBJ2-5; D uncertain. The germline gives CDR1 SQVTM, CDR2 ANQGSEA. Deletions cut 5 bases from V and 5 bases from J, with 12 bases between. The CDR3 runs to 12 residues. The CDR3 region is CSVFRTGETQYF. The CDR3 DNA reads TGCAGCGTTTTTCGGACCGGGGAGACCCAGTACTTC.

This clonotype was seen many times. CDR3 bases: TGTGCCAGCAGCTGGGACTCTGGGGCCAACGTCCTGACTTTC. Translating it yields CASSWDSGANVLTF. The V gene is TRBV7-9, the J gene TRBJ2-6, with D uncertain. V lost 4 bases to trimming and J lost 0 bases, with 4 bases between them. From germline, CDR1 is SEHNR and CDR2 FQNEAQ (reference sequence). The CDR3 contains 14 residues.

This clonotype was seen a few times. This CDR3 is CASSGGTSYEQYF. CDR3 coding DNA: TGTGCCAGCAGCGGAGGGACCTCCTACGAGCAGTACTTC. The rearrangement joins TRBV7-8 to TRBJ2-7; a possible D gene is TRBD2 (6 bases). CDR1 is SGHVS and CDR2 is FQNEAQ in the germline V gene. The CDR3 spans 13 residues. Trimming removed 5 bases at V and 0 bases at J, with 8 bases between.

This clonotype has a handful of counts. The chain joins TRBV11-2 to TRBJ2-7; 9 nucleotides agree with TRBD1. Germline-derived CDR1 and CDR2 are SGHAT and FQNNGV. The CDR3 is 14 amino acids. Losses at the gene ends were 6 bases for V and 4 bases for J; bases not matched to a gene: 7. The CDR3 DNA is TGTGCCAGCAGGAGACAGGGGGGATTTTACGAGCAGTACTTC. This encodes CASRRQGGFYEQYF. Full variable domain (missing parts from reference TRBV11-2 and TRBJ2-7): EAGVAQSPRYKIIEKRQSVAFWCNPISGHATLYWYQQILGQGPKLLIQFQNNGVVDDSQLPKDRFSAERLKGVDSTLKIQPAKLEDSAVYLCASRRQGGFYEQYFGPGTRLTVT.

V usage is TRBV7-9 and J usage is TRBJ2-2; D not resolved. CDR3 length: 13 residues. With 6 bases removed from V and 10 bases from J, the gap between germline ends came to 15 bases. CDR1 and CDR2 from the germline V gene are SEHNR and FQNEAQ (reference sequence). DNA for the CDR3: TGTGCCAGCAGTTTCCCCGAAAGCCAGGAGCTGTTTTTT. Its translation is CASSFPESQELFF.